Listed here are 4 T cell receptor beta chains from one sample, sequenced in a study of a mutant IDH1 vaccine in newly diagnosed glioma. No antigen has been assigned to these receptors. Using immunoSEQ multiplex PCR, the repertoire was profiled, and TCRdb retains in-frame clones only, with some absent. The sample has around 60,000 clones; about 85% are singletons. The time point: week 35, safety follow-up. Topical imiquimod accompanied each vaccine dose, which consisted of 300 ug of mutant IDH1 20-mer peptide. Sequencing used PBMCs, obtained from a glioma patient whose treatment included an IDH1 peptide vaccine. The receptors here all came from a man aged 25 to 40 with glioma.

Here the CDR3 reads CATFSGGGGTGELFF. CDR3 in DNA: TGTGCCACGTTTTCGGGGGGCGGCGGCACCGGGGAGCTGTTTTTT. J is TRBJ2-2 and V is TRBV10-3; D is possibly TRBD2 (7 bases). Per the germline V gene, CDR1 is ENHRY and CDR2 is SYGVKD. Trimming shortened V by 10 bases and J by 4 bases, and 19 bases separated the two germline ends. There are 15 residues in the CDR3.

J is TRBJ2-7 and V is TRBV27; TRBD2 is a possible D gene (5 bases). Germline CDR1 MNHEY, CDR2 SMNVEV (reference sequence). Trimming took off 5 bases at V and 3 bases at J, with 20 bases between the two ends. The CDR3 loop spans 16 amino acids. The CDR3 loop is CASSMQRAGGGYEQYF. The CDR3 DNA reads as TGTGCCAGCAGTATGCAGAGGGCCGGAGGAGGCTACGAGCAGTACTTC.

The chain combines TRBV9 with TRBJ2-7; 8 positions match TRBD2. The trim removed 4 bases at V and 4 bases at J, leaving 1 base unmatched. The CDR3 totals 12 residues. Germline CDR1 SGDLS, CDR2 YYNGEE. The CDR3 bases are TGTGCCAGCAGCCCTAGCGGGTACGAGCAGTACTTC. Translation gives CASSPSGYEQYF. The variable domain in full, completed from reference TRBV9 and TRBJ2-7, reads DSGVTQTPKHLITATGQRVTLRCSPRSGDLSVYWYQQSLDQGLQFLIQYYNGEERAKGNILERFSAQQFPDLHSELNLSSLELGDSALYFCASSPSGYEQYFGPGTRLTVT.

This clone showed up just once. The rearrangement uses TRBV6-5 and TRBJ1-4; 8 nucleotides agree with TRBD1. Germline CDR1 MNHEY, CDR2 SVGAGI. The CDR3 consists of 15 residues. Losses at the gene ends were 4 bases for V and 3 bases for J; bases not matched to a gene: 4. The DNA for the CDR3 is TGTGCCAGCAGTTTCGGACAGGGTGCTAATGAAAAACTGTTTTTT. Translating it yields CASSFGQGANEKLFF.